One sample yielded the 28 T cell receptor beta chains listed below, sequenced in a study of T cells in Graves' hyperthyroidism and ophthalmopathy. RNA transcripts provided the source from which TCR beta CDR3 regions were amplified. HTBI primers were the set used in a first-round RT-PCR of the TCR CDR3. TCRdb reprocessed the multiplex PCR reads via MiXCR and lists one record per CDR3 protein. Of around 700,000 distinct CDR3 sequences listed, around 20% are singletons. Sequencing was performed on blood. These receptors all come from a woman in her forties or fifties with Graves' hyperthyroidism that later progressed to Graves' ophthalmopathy.

The rearrangement links TRBV20-1 to TRBJ1-2; a weak D match, TRBD1 (5 bases). The CDR3 covers 13 residues. Germline-derived CDR1 and CDR2 are DFQATT and SNEGSKA (reference sequence). V was pared by 3 bases and J by 4 bases, with 12 bases between. CDR3 residues: CSASAGNGYGYTF. The CDR3 nucleotides read TGCAGTGCTAGCGCAGGGAACGGCTATGGCTACACCTTC.

This clonotype was found a few times. This chain joins TRBV13 and TRBJ1-2, with D unclear. The CDR3 has 14 amino acids. V lost 1 base to trimming and J lost 4 bases, with 10 bases between them. Germline V gene sequence: CDR1 PRHDT, CDR2 FYEKMQ (reference sequence). The CDR3 here is CASSLAPAVYGYTF. Written as DNA, the CDR3 is TGTGCCAGCAGCTTAGCCCCGGCTGTCTATGGCTACACCTTC.

This chain links TRBV19 with TRBJ1-6, with no clear D. The length of the CDR3 is 16 residues. Germline values: CDR1 LNHDA, CDR2 SQIVND (reference sequence). V lost 3 bases and J lost 0, with 9 bases in between. In nucleotides, the CDR3 is TGTGCCAGTAGTATGCGGCAGAGCTCCTATAATTCACCCCTCCACTTT. This sequence encodes CASSMRQSSYNSPLHF.

This clonotype has ten or more counts. The chain links TRBV5-1 to TRBJ2-2; D not resolved. V dropped 4 bases and J dropped 0 bases, with 13 bases sitting between them. This CDR3 is built from 16 residues. The germline CDR1 and CDR2 sequences are SGHRS and YFSETQ. CDR3 loop: CASSPRVLANTGELFF. The CDR3 DNA reads as TGCGCCAGCAGCCCCCGGGTCTTAGCGAACACCGGGGAGCTGTTTTTT.

The V gene is TRBV29-1, the J gene TRBJ2-6, with D unclear. Germline CDR1 is SQVTM and CDR2 is ANQGSEA. The CDR3 loop spans 16 amino acids. Trimming stripped 3 bases from V and 0 bases from J, with 12 bases between. The CDR3 coding sequence is TGCAGCGTTGACGGTATAGGAAACTCTGGGGCCAACGTCCTGACTTTC. It encodes CSVDGIGNSGANVLTF.

This clonotype was seen ten or more times. The genes are TRBV5-1 and TRBJ2-2, with 8 bases lining up with TRBD2. The germline V gene has CDR1 SGHRS and CDR2 YFSETQ. After removal of 3 bases from V and 5 bases from J, the junction contained 3 bases not matched to a gene. The CDR3 sequence is 14 residues long. The DNA of the CDR3 is TGCGCCAGCAGCTCTAGCGGGTTGACCGGGGAGCTGTTTTTT. The encoded protein is CASSSSGLTGELFF.

The chain employs TRBV6-1 and TRBJ1-5; possibly TRBD1 for D (5 bases). The ends were cut back, 1 base at V and 4 bases at J, with 20 bases in the middle. Germline loops: CDR1 MNHNS, CDR2 SASEGT. CDR3 length: 18 amino acids. CDR3 in amino acids: CASSEEVGHGLGNQPQHF. CDR3 nucleotides: TGTGCCAGCAGTGAAGAAGTAGGACACGGTTTGGGGAATCAGCCCCAGCATTTT.

In its sample, this clonotype was seen many times. This chain joins TRBV14 and TRBJ2-2; D gene ambiguous. The CDR3 contains 13 residues. CDR1 is SGHDN and CDR2 is FVKESK in the germline V gene. The ends were cut back, 1 base at V and 5 bases at J, with 5 bases in the middle. CDR3 sequence: CASSQAWTGELFF. The CDR3 region has the DNA TGTGCCAGCAGCCAAGCCTGGACCGGGGAGCTGTTTTTT.

This rearrangement joins TRBV12-3 or TRBV12-4 to TRBJ1-2; D perhaps matches TRBD1 (5 bases). Between the trimmed V and J ends, which lost 8 bases and 7 bases, there was a span of 14 bases. The CDR3 extends over 12 amino acids. CDR3 amino acids: CASYLGGCGYTF. CDR3 nucleotide sequence: TGTGCCAGCTACCTGGGGGGTTGTGGCTACACCTTC.

This clonotype was observed a few times. The genes are TRBV6-2 or TRBV6-3 and TRBJ2-7; D gene unclear. V gave up 6 bases and J gave up 3 bases, with 12 bases separating them. Germline V lookup: CDR1 MNHEY, CDR2 SVGEGT. The CDR3 runs 13 residues. The CDR3 protein is CASSLDEHYEQYF. In DNA, the CDR3 is TGTGCCAGCAGCTTGGACGAGCACTACGAGCAGTACTTC.

This clonotype was observed many times. The chain has TRBV11-2 and TRBJ1-4; 11 bases are a match to TRBD1. The V and J ends lost 2 bases and 8 bases, in that order; junction bases with no gene match: 4. Germline loops: CDR1 SGHAT, CDR2 FQNNGV. The CDR3 spans 15 residues. The CDR3 here is CASSLRTGGWEKLFF. CDR3 in DNA: TGTGCCAGCAGCTTACGGACAGGGGGCTGGGAAAAACTGTTTTTT.

The chain employs TRBV6-1 and TRBJ2-3; 9 bases fit TRBD2. This CDR3 has 15 residues. CDR1 MNHNS and CDR2 SASEGT come from the germline V gene. J gave up 6 bases and V 7 bases, and 11 bases lay outside the gene matches. The chain's CDR3 is CASTSRRGGADTQYF. The CDR3 DNA reads TGTGCCAGCACCTCCCGGCGGGGGGGGGCGGATACGCAGTATTTT.

This chain's CDR3 is CASSPLDGYTF. For the CDR3, the DNA is TGTGCCAGCAGCCCCCTGGATGGCTACACCTTC. This chain joins TRBV9 and TRBJ1-2, with unresolved D. The V end was cut by 4 bases, the J end by 6 bases, with 7 bases between. CDR1 and CDR2 from the germline V gene are SGDLS and YYNGEE. The CDR3 runs 11 residues.

This chain joins TRBV19 and TRBJ2-2; D is perhaps TRBD1 (6 bases). Trimming left V 1 base short and J 5 bases short, with 17 bases between. The CDR3 consists of 17 residues. From germline, CDR1 is LNHDA and CDR2 SQIVND (reference sequence). For the CDR3, the DNA is TGTGCCAGTAGTATAGCCCTGTACAGGGTCGAGACCGGGGAGCTGTTTTTT. Protein sequence: CASSIALYRVETGELFF.

The chain recombines TRBV19 with TRBJ2-1, with D possibly matching TRBD2 (6 bases). Germline V CDR1 and CDR2: LNHDA, SQIVND (reference sequence). Trimming took off 10 bases at V and 10 bases at J, with 23 bases between the two ends. The CDR3 covers 14 residues. The CDR3 loop is CATEARDFFGEQFF. The CDR3 nucleotides read TGTGCCACCGAGGCCCGGGACTTTTTTGGAGAGCAGTTCTTC.

This rearrangement joins TRBV7-9 to TRBJ1-1; the D gene is possibly TRBD1 (5 bases). Trimming cost V 5 bases and J 6 bases, with 10 bases left between them. The CDR3 covers 12 residues. From germline, CDR1 is SEHNR and CDR2 FQNEAQ (reference sequence). DNA of the CDR3: TGTGCCAGCAGCACAGACAGCGCTGAAGCTTTCTTT. Translation: CASSTDSAEAFF. The full variable domain, its missing parts supplied by reference TRBV7-9 and TRBJ1-1, is DTGVSQNPRHKITKRGQNVTFRCDPISEHNRLYWYRQTLGQGPEFLTYFQNEAQLEKSRLLSDRFSAERPKGSFSTLEIQRTEQGDSAMYLCASSTDSAEAFFGQGTRLTVV.

The rearrangement uses TRBV6-2 or TRBV6-3 and TRBJ1-5; weak D call: TRBD1 (5 bases). Trimming took off 6 bases at V and 4 bases at J, with 10 bases between the two ends. The CDR3 extends over 13 amino acids. Germline V gives CDR1 MNHEY, CDR2 SVGEGT. This CDR3 reads CASSDSGNQPQHF. The CDR3 DNA reads TGTGCCAGCAGCGACAGTGGGAATCAGCCCCAGCATTTT.

This clonotype was found a few times. The chain couples TRBV12-3 or TRBV12-4 to TRBJ2-5; D ambiguous. The CDR3 contains 16 residues. Trimming shortened V by 2 bases and J by 0 bases, and 13 bases separated the two germline ends. The CDR3 protein is CASSLRGRSDQETQYF. The CDR3 bases are TGTGCCAGCAGTTTAAGAGGACGGTCGGACCAAGAGACCCAGTACTTC.

In its sample, this clonotype was seen a few times. This chain links TRBV7-2 with TRBJ1-2; the D is unclear. Germline V gene sequence: CDR1 SGHTA, CDR2 FQGNSA. This CDR3 is 19 amino acids long. With 3 bases removed from V and 3 bases from J, the gap between germline ends came to 26 bases. The CDR3, as DNA: TGTGCCAGCAGCTTTAGCGAGGGCGGGATTGTACCGGCGGACTATGGCTACACCTTC. This gives the protein CASSFSEGGIVPADYGYTF.

In its sample, this clonotype was seen many times. The J gene is TRBJ2-1, the V gene TRBV3-1; weak D call: TRBD1 (6 bases). Germline values: CDR1 LGHDT, CDR2 YNNKEL (reference sequence). V was trimmed by 0 bases and J by 0 bases, leaving 9 bases between them. The CDR3 length is 16 residues. The CDR3 bases are TGTGCCAGCAGCCAAGAAGAAGGGGGCTCCTACAATGAGCAGTTCTTC. This codes for CASSQEEGGSYNEQFF.

This clonotype was picked up a small number of times. The chain employs TRBV2 and TRBJ1-5; 8 nucleotides line up with TRBD1. With 6 bases clipped from V and 4 bases from J, the junction kept 11 bases outside the gene matches. The CDR3 totals 16 residues. Germline V lookup: CDR1 SNHLY, CDR2 FYNNEI. DNA of the CDR3: TGTGCCAGCAGATTCACCGGGACAGGCAAAAATCAGCCCCAGCATTTT. Amino acid sequence: CASRFTGTGKNQPQHF.

This clonotype occurred a few times. V gene TRBV7-3 combines with J gene TRBJ1-6, with 7 positions matching TRBD1. The CDR3 sequence is 20 residues long. Germline CDR1 and CDR2: SGHTA and FQGTGA. With 3 bases clipped from V and 9 bases from J, the junction kept 23 bases outside the gene matches. CDR3 sequence (DNA): TGTGCCAGCAGCTTTGCCCTAGATACAACCGGGACAGCGATATTTTCACCCCTCCACTTT. This translates into CASSFALDTTGTAIFSPLHF.

The CDR3 region is CASSEYPRYTF. DNA for the CDR3: TGTGCCAGCAGTGAATACCCCCGCTACACCTTC. The rearrangement uses TRBV6-1 and TRBJ1-2; D not certain. The V and J ends lost 2 bases and 9 bases respectively, with 7 bases between them. The CDR3 sequence is 11 residues long. The germline V gene encodes CDR1 MNHNS and CDR2 SASEGT.

This clonotype has just a few counts. V usage is TRBV20-1 and J usage is TRBJ1-2; D call uncertain. Germline values: CDR1 DFQATT, CDR2 SNEGSKA (reference sequence). CDR3 length: 13 amino acids. Between the trimmed V and J ends, which lost 4 bases and 0 bases, there was a span of 9 bases. This chain's CDR3 is CSATRETNYGYTF. For the CDR3, the DNA is TGCAGTGCTACAAGGGAGACTAACTATGGCTACACCTTC.

There are many counts of this clonotype. The gene calls are TRBV12-3 or TRBV12-4 and TRBJ2-1, with a weak D call TRBD2 (7 bases). V was shortened by 7 bases and J by 4 bases, with 17 bases between the two germline ends. The CDR3 is made up of 15 amino acids. CDR3 DNA: TGTGCCAGCACCCTAGGGGGGGGGCCGTACAATGAGCAGTTCTTC. Its protein product is CASTLGGGPYNEQFF.

This sequence joins TRBV6-5 and TRBJ1-2; 7 bases are shared with TRBD1. V trimming: 6 bases; J trimming: 3 bases; junction bases outside the gene matches: 13. This CDR3 has 16 amino acids. Germline-derived CDR1 and CDR2 are MNHEY and SVGAGI. The CDR3 sequence: CASSYRTLRGDYGYTF. Here the CDR3 DNA reads TGTGCCAGCAGCTATCGGACCCTCAGGGGGGACTATGGCTACACCTTC.

This clonotype showed up just a few times. The chain links TRBV5-1 to TRBJ1-5; no firm D call. CDR1 is SGHRS and CDR2 is YFSETQ in the germline V gene. The CDR3 extends over 15 amino acids. The V end lost 0 bases, the J end lost 4 bases, and 11 bases lay between the germline ends. The CDR3 loop is CASSLDGSDNQPQHF. CDR3 in DNA: TGCGCCAGCAGCTTGGATGGGTCAGATAATCAGCCCCAGCATTTT.

This clonotype was counted only a few times. This rearrangement joins TRBV2 to TRBJ1-3; weak D call: TRBD1 (6 bases). V was pared by 7 bases and J by 4 bases, with 20 bases between. Germline loops: CDR1 SNHLY, CDR2 FYNNEI. The CDR3 spans 16 residues. The CDR3 protein is CASIQTGSGGGNTIYF. The CDR3 DNA follows: TGTGCCAGCATCCAAACAGGGTCTGGCGGCGGAAACACCATATATTTT. Full variable domain (rest looked up from reference TRBV2 and TRBJ1-3): EPEVTQTPSHQVTQMGQEVILRCVPISNHLYFYWYRQILGQKVEFLVSFYNNEISEKSEIFDDQFSVERPDGSNFTLKIRSTKLEDSAMYFCASIQTGSGGGNTIYFGEGSWLTVV.